The clone carrying this T cell receptor (beta chain) was recorded many times. The antigen remains unidentified. The CDR3 consists of 13 residues. Germline CDR1 DFQATT, CDR2 SNEGSKA (reference sequence). Trimming shortened V by 1 base and J by 5 bases, and 10 bases separated the two germline ends. All donors comprised healthy Caucasians. MiXCR, run by TCRdb on the 5' RACE reads, gives a single entry per CDR3 protein. Here the sample spans 600,000 to 800,000 distinct CDR3 sequences, around 21% being singletons. This sample is drawn from a study of identical twins. General study points: Findings came from cross-sectional statistics, without long-term follow-up of donors.

This sample also belongs to another study, concerning T cells expressing NK-cell markers. As reported in that work: As a fraction of CD8+ T cells, dominant NKG2C+ clonotypes reached about 1.0-8% in more than five donors.

The source material was PBMCs. The source of this sequence is a woman aged 18 to 35 in good health. The V and J genes are TRBV20-1 and TRBJ2-3, with a weak D call TRBD2 (6 bases). CDR3 DNA: TGCAGTGCTAGAGGCGGGGTGGGAGATACGCAGTATTTT. Residues: CSARGGVGDTQYF.